A selection of T cell receptor beta chains follows, all from one sample in a study of T cells in tuberculosis. This table comes from immunoSEQ multiplex PCR, and its TCRdb copy is limited to in-frame clones, with some not included. The sample has 70,000 to 95,000 clones, approximately 91% seen once. Source material: CD1b-GMM tetramer-negative cells sorted from PBMCs. The receptors were gathered from an adult woman with latent tuberculosis. CDR3s include the opening cysteine and the closing phenylalanine or tryptophan. The D gene is left open where the match is weak. The size of a clone is reported for some rows only, either as once, few or many, or as a class for expanded clones.

clone_size	v_call	j_call	d_call	cdr3_nt	cdr3_aa
.	TRBV2	TRBJ2-3	.	TGTGCCAGCAGTGAAGGGCGGGGAACCACAGATACGCAGTATTTT	CASSEGRGTTDTQYF
.	TRBV7-2	TRBJ1-5	.	TGTGCCAGCAGCTTAAGCTATAATAGCAATCAGCCCCAGCATTTT	CASSLSYNSNQPQHF
.	TRBV27	TRBJ1-5	.	TGTGCCAGCAAGTCGAGGCAGAGCAATCAGCCCCAGCATTTT	CASKSRQSNQPQHF
.	TRBV18	TRBJ2-3	TRBD2	TGTGCCAGCTCAATAAGGACTAGCGGTATTGGGACAGATACGCAGTATTTT	CASSIRTSGIGTDTQYF
.	TRBV29-1	TRBJ1-6	TRBD1	TGCAGCGTTCTGACAGGGAGTAATTCCCCCCTCCACTTT	CSVLTGSNSPLHF
.	TRBV11-2	TRBJ1-1	TRBD1	TGTGCCAGCAGCTTGACAGGGCCCACTGAAGCTTTCTTT	CASSLTGPTEAFF
.	TRBV5-1	TRBJ2-5	TRBD2	TGCGCCAGCAGCCCTAGCGGGGGCAACCAAGAGACCCAGTACTTC	CASSPSGGNQETQYF
.	TRBV5-1	TRBJ2-3	TRBD2	TGCGCCAGCAGCTTCCTAGGGACTAGCGACACAGATACGCAGTATTTT	CASSFLGTSDTDTQYF
.	TRBV27	TRBJ2-1	.	TGTGCCAGCGGTCGGGTGGGTGAGCAGTTCTTC	CASGRVGEQFF
.	TRBV6-1	TRBJ1-2	.	TGTGCCAGCAGTGGCTCCGGGATAAGACGTGACTACACCTTC	CASSGSGIRRDYTF
.	TRBV4-1	TRBJ1-4	TRBD1	TGCGCCAGCAGCCCCCTCGGACAGGGAGGGAATGAAAAACTGTTTTTT	CASSPLGQGGNEKLFF
.	TRBV4-1	TRBJ2-7	.	TGCGCCAGCAGCCAAGTGCAGGGGGGTGGTTGGGAGCAGTACTTC	CASSQVQGGGWEQYF
.	TRBV5-6	TRBJ1-3	.	TGTGCCAGCAGCTTTTCCAGGGTTAACACCATATATTTT	CASSFSRVNTIYF
once	TRBV30	TRBJ2-5	TRBD1	TGTGCCTGGAGAGTGGGGGACAGGGGACAAGAGACCCAGTACTTC	CAWRVGDRGQETQYF
.	TRBV5-1	TRBJ2-7	.	TGCGCCAGCAGCTTGGTAGGGGCCCCAACCTACGAGCAGTACTTC	CASSLVGAPTYEQYF
.	TRBV5-6	TRBJ2-2	TRBD2	TGTGCCAGCAGCCCAGAGCGGGGGGGCCACACCGGGGAGCTGTTTTTT	CASSPERGGHTGELFF
.	TRBV6-6	TRBJ2-2	TRBD2	TGTGCCAGCAGACCGTGGGGACTAGAGGTGGACGGGGAGCTGTTTTTT	CASRPWGLEVDGELFF
.	TRBV6-6	TRBJ1-3	.	TGTGCCAGCCGACAGACAGACCTCTCTGGAAACACCATATATTTT	CASRQTDLSGNTIYF
.	TRBV7-9	TRBJ1-1	TRBD1	TGTGCCAGCAGCCCAGGGACAGGAGTGAACACTGAAGCTTTCTTT	CASSPGTGVNTEAFF
.	TRBV2	TRBJ2-5	.	TGTGCCAGCAGTGAAACAGCGATGGGAGGAGAGACCCAGTACTTC	CASSETAMGGETQYF
.	TRBV19	TRBJ2-3	.	TGTGCCAGTCAACACAGGGTTAGTGCAGATACGCAGTATTTT	CASQHRVSADTQYF
.	TRBV2	TRBJ1-4	TRBD1	TGTGCCAGCAGCGAGACAGGGGTTAATGAAAAACTGTTTTTT	CASSETGVNEKLFF
few	TRBV5-8	TRBJ1-6	.	TGTGCCAGCAGCTTGGTAGTACGGTCCAATTCACCCCTCCACTTT	CASSLVVRSNSPLHF
.	TRBV7-7	TRBJ1-4	.	TGTGCTAGCAGCTTAGTAGGGGGAACTAATGAAAAACTGTTTTTT	CASSLVGGTNEKLFF
.	TRBV5-1	TRBJ2-2	TRBD1	TGCGCCAGCAGCTTGGGTGGGACAGCCGGGGAGCTGTTTTTT	CASSLGGTAGELFF
.	TRBV30	TRBJ2-3	.	TGTGCCTGGAGTCCTTTTGGCACAGATACGCAGTATTTT	CAWSPFGTDTQYF
.	TRBV13	TRBJ1-6	.	TGTGCCAGCAGCTTAGCCCAGGGAAGAGATAATTCACCCCTCCACTTT	CASSLAQGRDNSPLHF
.	TRBV27	TRBJ1-1	.	TGTGCCTGCAGTTTATCGAAAGGGGTGGGGACTGAAGCTTTCTTT	CACSLSKGVGTEAFF
.	TRBV9	TRBJ2-2	TRBD2	TGTGCCAGCACTAGCGGGGGGGCGGGCACCGGGGAGCTGTTTTTT	CASTSGGAGTGELFF
.	TRBV5-1	TRBJ1-2	.	TGCGCCAGCAGCTTCTCGACGGGGGGGGCTGGCTACACCTTC	CASSFSTGGAGYTF
.	TRBV5-1	TRBJ2-5	TRBD1	TGCGCCAGCAGCTTATCCGGGACAGGAGAGACCCAGTACTTC	CASSLSGTGETQYF
.	TRBV6-1	TRBJ1-1	.	TGTGCCAGCAGGGAGGGAAAGAACACTGAAGCTTTCTTT	CASREGKNTEAFF
.	TRBV7-9	TRBJ2-5	TRBD1	TGTGCCAGCCAATCAGGGGGCAAAGAGACCCAGTACTTC	CASQSGGKETQYF
.	TRBV4-2	TRBJ2-3	TRBD2	TGTGCCAGCAGCCAAAGCGGGGGAGGCACAGATACGCAGTATTTT	CASSQSGGGTDTQYF
.	TRBV7-2	TRBJ2-2	TRBD2	TGTGCCAGCAGCCCGATACTAGCGGACCACCCCCAATACACCGGGGAGCTGTTTTTT	CASSPILADHPQYTGELFF
.	TRBV5-1	TRBJ2-1	TRBD2	TGCGCCAGCAGCTCTTGGGGGGGAGGGTACAATGAGCAGTTCTTC	CASSSWGGGYNEQFF
.	TRBV9	TRBJ2-4	TRBD2	TGTGCCAGCAGCGTACCGGGACTAGCGGCCAAAAACATTCAGTACTTC	CASSVPGLAAKNIQYF
.	TRBV5-5	TRBJ2-7	.	TGTGCCAGCAGCTATAGCGGTAGCTCCTACGAGCAGTACTTC	CASSYSGSSYEQYF
.	TRBV29-1	TRBJ2-5	.	TGCAGCGGGGGGCTGGAGACCCAGTACTTC	CSGGLETQYF
.	TRBV5-4	TRBJ1-1	.	TGTGCCAGCAGCTTGGCCATGGGTTCGGGGGGCACTGAAGCTTTCTTT	CASSLAMGSGGTEAFF
.	TRBV10-2	TRBJ2-1	TRBD1	TGCGCCAGCAGCCCAACCGGGACAGGGTACAATGAGCAGTTCTTC	CASSPTGTGYNEQFF
.	TRBV27	TRBJ1-2	.	TGTGCCAGCAGTTTATCGACAGGATCCTGGTATGGCTACACCTTC	CASSLSTGSWYGYTF